This TCR beta chain was retrieved from a study of a mutant IDH1 vaccine in newly diagnosed glioma. Turning to the study itself: Beginning 4-6 weeks after radiotherapy alone, or with temozolomide cycles, vaccination took place. Patients had received radiotherapy, temozolomide, or both previously, most receiving both.

The sample's time point: week 35, safety follow-up. Each dose of the vaccine consisted of 300 ug of mutant IDH1 20-mer peptide, with topical imiquimod. Clones were sequenced by immunoSEQ multiplex PCR, and TCRdb holds only the in-frame ones, with some missing. The repertoire has some 45,000 clones, 83% of them found once; the top ten carry roughly 5%. For this clone: Antigen: not known.

The CDR3 loop spans 13 amino acids. CDR1 and CDR2 (germline): SGDLS, YYNGEE. V lost 1 base and J lost 8, with 10 bases in between. V gene TRBV9 combines with J gene TRBJ2-1; weak D call: TRBD1 (6 bases). This TCR derives from a woman in her forties or fifties with glioma. This material consisted of PBMCs, taken from a glioma patient whose treatment included an IDH1 peptide vaccine. DNA for the CDR3: TGTGCCAGCAGCGTACAACAGGGCCATGAGCAGTTCTTC. Translating it yields CASSVQQGHEQFF.